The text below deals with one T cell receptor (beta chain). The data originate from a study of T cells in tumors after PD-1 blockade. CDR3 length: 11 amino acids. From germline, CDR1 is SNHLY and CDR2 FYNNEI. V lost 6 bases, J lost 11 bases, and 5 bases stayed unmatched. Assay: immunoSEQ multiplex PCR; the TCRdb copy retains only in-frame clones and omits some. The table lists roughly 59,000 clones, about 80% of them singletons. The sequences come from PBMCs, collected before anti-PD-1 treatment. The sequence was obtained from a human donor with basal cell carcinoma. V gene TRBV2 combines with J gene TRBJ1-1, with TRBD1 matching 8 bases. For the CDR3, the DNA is TGTGCCAGCAGCCCACAGGGGGGGGCTTTCTTT. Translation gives CASSPQGGAFF.